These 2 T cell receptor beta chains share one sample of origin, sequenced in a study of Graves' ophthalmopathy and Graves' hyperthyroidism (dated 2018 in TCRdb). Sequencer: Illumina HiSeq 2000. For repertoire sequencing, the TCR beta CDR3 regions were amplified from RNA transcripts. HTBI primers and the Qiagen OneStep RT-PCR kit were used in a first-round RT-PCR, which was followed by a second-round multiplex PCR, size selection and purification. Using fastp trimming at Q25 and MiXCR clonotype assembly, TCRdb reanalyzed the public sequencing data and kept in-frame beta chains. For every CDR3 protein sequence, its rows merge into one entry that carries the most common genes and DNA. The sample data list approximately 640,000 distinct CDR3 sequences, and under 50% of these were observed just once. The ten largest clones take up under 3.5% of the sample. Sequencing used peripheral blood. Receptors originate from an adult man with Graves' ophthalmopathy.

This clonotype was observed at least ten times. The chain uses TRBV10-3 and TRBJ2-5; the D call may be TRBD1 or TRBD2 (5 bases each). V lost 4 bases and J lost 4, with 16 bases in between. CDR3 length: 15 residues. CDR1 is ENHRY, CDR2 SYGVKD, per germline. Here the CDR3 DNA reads TGTGCCATCAGTGTAGAGGGGCGCCTGGGAGAGACCCAGTACTTC. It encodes CAISVEGRLGETQYF.

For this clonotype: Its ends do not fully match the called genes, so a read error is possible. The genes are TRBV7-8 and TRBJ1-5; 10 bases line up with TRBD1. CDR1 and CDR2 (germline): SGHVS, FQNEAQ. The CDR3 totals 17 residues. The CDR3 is CASSSASDRGLGQPRHF. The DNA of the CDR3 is TGTGCCAGCAGCTCAGCAAGTGACAGGGGGCTAGGCCAGCCCCGGCATTTT.